Each of the 31 T cell receptor beta chains below was sequenced from the same sample in a study of T cell responses to AZD1222 COVID-19 vaccine. Here immunoSEQ multiplex PCR was the method, and the copy in TCRdb shows in-frame clones only, minus some. The sample records fewer than 200,000 clones, around 89% being singletons. Here the sequenced sample was peripheral blood, taken 28 days after the second dose of the MenACWY control vaccine. These receptors were obtained from an adult who received the MenACWY meningococcal vaccine as a control.

This chain connects TRBV5-1 to TRBJ2-6; 8 positions match TRBD1. CDR3 length equals 18 residues. The germline V gene encodes CDR1 SGHRS and CDR2 YFSETQ. V dropped 2 bases and J dropped 1; count of bases not matched to a gene: 8. In DNA form, the CDR3 reads TGCGCCAGCAGCTTATCGGACAGGGCTTTATCTGGGGCCAACGTCCTGACTTTC. Protein: CASSLSDRALSGANVLTF. Together with reference TRBV5-1 and TRBJ2-6, the CDR3 gives the full variable domain: KAGVTQTPRYLIKTRGQQVTLSCSPISGHRSVSWYQQTPGQGLQFLFEYFSETQRNKGNFPGRFSGRQFSNSRSEMNVSTLELGDSALYLCASSLSDRALSGANVLTFGAGSRLTVL.

J is TRBJ1-6 and V is TRBV6-5; D is uncertain. V was clipped by 2 bases and J by 8 bases, with 7 bases between them. The CDR3 totals 13 residues. In germline, CDR1 is MNHEY, CDR2 SVGAGI. The CDR3 nucleotides are TGTGCCAGCAGTTACGGGTTGGATTCACCCCTCCACTTT. Translating gives CASSYGLDSPLHF.

The chain carries TRBV2 and TRBJ2-1; D perhaps matches TRBD1 (5 bases). Trimming left V 4 bases short and J 5 bases short, with 12 bases between. Germline V gives CDR1 SNHLY, CDR2 FYNNEI. This CDR3 is 14 amino acids long. CDR3 sequence (DNA): TGTGCCAGCAGTGGGGGTCAGGGCCACAATGAGCAGTTCTTC. Protein: CASSGGQGHNEQFF.

The genes are TRBV6-2 or TRBV6-3 and TRBJ1-2; TRBD1 is a possible D gene (6 bases). CDR3 length equals 16 residues. V was trimmed by 1 base and J by 2 bases, leaving 14 bases between them. Germline lookup yields CDR1 MNHEY and CDR2 SVGEGT. The CDR3 region has the DNA TGTGCCAGCAGTTACTTAGGACAGACCCACAACTATGGCTACACCTTC. It is translated as CASSYLGQTHNYGYTF.

About this clone itself: Distinct nucleotide sequences in the sample also encode this CDR3. This chain connects TRBV5-1 to TRBJ1-4; 7 nucleotides align to TRBD1. Unmatched junction bases numbered 6, after V lost 4 bases and J lost 3 bases. CDR1 is SGHRS, CDR2 YFSETQ, per germline. This CDR3 region has 15 residues. The CDR3 here is CASSLWTGPNEKLFF. The CDR3 DNA reads TGCGCCAGCAGCCTGTGGACAGGTCCTAATGAAAAACTGTTTTTT.

The chain links TRBV6-6 to TRBJ2-1; D not certain. With 6 bases removed from V and 9 bases from J, the gap between germline ends came to 15 bases. Germline V lookup: CDR1 MNHNY, CDR2 SVGAGI (reference sequence). The CDR3 is made up of 13 amino acids. This CDR3 is CASSPSGPSEQFF. CDR3 DNA sequence: TGTGCCAGCAGCCCGTCGGGCCCCAGTGAGCAGTTCTTC.

The genes are TRBV3-1 (or the pseudogene TRBV3-2) and TRBJ2-3; D uncertain. This CDR3 comprises 14 residues. Germline V gene lookup returns CDR1 LGHDT and CDR2 YNNKEL (reference sequence). Trimming took 0 bases from V and 5 from J, leaving 9 bases between them. The CDR3 region is CASSQESLGDTQYF. CDR3 nucleotide sequence: TGTGCCAGCAGCCAAGAGTCGTTGGGAGATACGCAGTATTTT.

The rearrangement links TRBV27 to TRBJ2-5; D not certain. Deletions cut 1 base from V and 5 bases from J, with 5 bases between. Germline V gene sequence: CDR1 MNHEY, CDR2 SMNVEV (reference sequence). The CDR3 has 12 residues. CDR3 residues: CASSLYGETQYF. The CDR3 region has the DNA TGTGCCAGCAGTTTATATGGGGAGACCCAGTACTTC.

The genes are TRBV5-8 and TRBJ1-5; D ambiguous. This CDR3 has 15 amino acids. The germline CDR1 and CDR2 sequences are SGHTS and YDEGEE. Trimming stripped 2 bases from V and 0 bases from J, with 9 bases between. CDR3 residues: CASSFMGFSNQPQHF. CDR3 DNA sequence: TGTGCCAGCAGCTTTATGGGGTTTAGCAATCAGCCCCAGCATTTT.

This sequence joins TRBV7-9 and TRBJ2-1; tentatively, D is TRBD2 (6 bases). CDR3 length: 14 residues. Looked up from germline, CDR1 is SEHNR and CDR2 is FQNEAQ (reference sequence). With 3 bases removed from V and 6 bases from J, the gap between germline ends came to 12 bases. CDR3 protein: CASSFRSAGNEQFF. CDR3 nucleotides: TGTGCCAGCAGCTTTAGGTCAGCGGGCAATGAGCAGTTCTTC.

This rearrangement joins TRBV28 to TRBJ1-3; D is ambiguous. Germline V gives CDR1 MDHEN, CDR2 SYDVKM. The CDR3 covers 16 residues. Deletions cut 1 base from V and 3 bases from J, with 13 bases between. CDR3 in DNA: TGTGCCAGCAGTTTATCCGCAGAGGGCGGTGGAAACACCATATATTTT. Its protein product is CASSLSAEGGGNTIYF.

V gene TRBV4-1 combines with J gene TRBJ2-3, with D possibly matching TRBD1 (6 bases). Trimming removed 0 bases from V and 6 bases from J, with 19 bases in between. Germline CDR1 and CDR2: MGHRA and YSYEKL. This CDR3 has 17 residues. For the CDR3, the DNA is TGCGCCAGCAGCCAAGAACCCCGAGGCAGGGGATTGGATACGCAGTATTTT. Protein: CASSQEPRGRGLDTQYF.

V gene TRBV6-5 combines with J gene TRBJ1-5; no definite D call. Per germline, CDR1 MNHEY and CDR2 SVGAGI. V was trimmed by 7 bases and J by 1 base, leaving 8 bases between them. The CDR3 is made up of 13 amino acids. The CDR3 loop reads CASILGSNQPQHF. CDR3 DNA: TGTGCCAGCATTCTGGGGAGCAATCAGCCCCAGCATTTT.

The genes are TRBV6-1 and TRBJ1-5; 10 nucleotides line up with TRBD1. This CDR3 is built from 15 residues. CDR1 is MNHNS, CDR2 SASEGT, per germline. With V trimmed by 6 bases and J by 1 base, 3 bases remained unmatched. Here the CDR3 reads CASSRDRGSNQPQHF. The CDR3 DNA reads TGTGCCAGCAGCCGGGACAGGGGAAGCAATCAGCCCCAGCATTTT.

This clone has a single count. This chain uses TRBV29-1 with TRBJ1-6; TRBD1 is a possible D gene (6 bases). CDR3 length: 15 amino acids. Per the germline V gene, CDR1 is SQVTM and CDR2 is ANQGSEA. Trimming took off 1 base at V and 6 bases at J, with 13 bases between the two ends. DNA for the CDR3: TGCAGCGTTGAAGCTTTGGACAGCTCTAATTCACCCCTCCACTTT. This sequence encodes CSVEALDSSNSPLHF. Full variable domain (missing parts from reference TRBV29-1 and TRBJ1-6): SAVISQKPSRDICQRGTSLTIQCQVDSQVTMMFWYRQQPGQSLTLIATANQGSEATYESGFVIDKFPISRPNLTFSTLTVSNMSPEDSSIYLCSVEALDSSNSPLHFGNGTRLTVT.

The V call is TRBV28, the J call TRBJ2-1; weak D call: TRBD2 (6 bases). The CDR3 sequence is 14 residues long. Trimming took 6 bases from V and 4 from J, leaving 13 bases between them. Germline V CDR1 and CDR2: MDHEN, SYDVKM. The CDR3: CASSPRLEYNEQFF. DNA of the CDR3: TGTGCCAGCAGCCCCCGACTAGAATACAATGAGCAGTTCTTC. The full variable domain, with the rest looked up from reference TRBV28 and TRBJ2-1, is DVKVTQSSRYLVKRTGEKVFLECVQDMDHENMFWYRQDPGLGLRLIYFSYDVKMKEKGDIPEGYSVSREKKERFSLILESASTNQTSMYLCASSPRLEYNEQFFGPGTRLTVL.

This clone was recorded once. The V gene is TRBV4-3, the J gene TRBJ2-5, with D perhaps TRBD2 (5 bases). Germline values: CDR1 LGHNA, CDR2 YSLEER. Trimming removed 5 bases from V and 2 bases from J, with 12 bases in between. This CDR3 spans 14 amino acids. The DNA of the CDR3 is TGCGCCAGCAGCTCGAAAAGCGGACAAGAGACCCAGTACTTC. This codes for CASSSKSGQETQYF.

The genes are TRBV11-2 and TRBJ2-5; D unresolved. The CDR3 is 13 amino acids. Germline loops: CDR1 SGHAT, CDR2 FQNNGV. Trimming stripped 3 bases from V and 4 bases from J, with 9 bases between. The chain's CDR3 is CASSFSNAETQYF. The CDR3 DNA is TGTGCCAGCAGCTTCTCAAACGCAGAGACCCAGTACTTC.

This rearrangement joins TRBV30 to TRBJ2-6; D remains ambiguous. This CDR3 has 14 residues. Trimming left V 5 bases short and J 2 bases short, with 10 bases between. CDR1 GTSNPN and CDR2 SVGIG come from the germline V gene (reference sequence). CDR3 in amino acids: CAWGSGAGANVLTF. The CDR3 DNA follows: TGTGCCTGGGGTTCTGGGGCTGGGGCCAACGTCCTGACTTTC.

The rearrangement joins TRBV11-1 to TRBJ1-1; no reliable D call. The CDR3 contains 13 residues. CDR1 and CDR2 from the germline V gene are SGHAT and FQDESV (reference sequence). Trimming took 4 bases from V and 4 from J, leaving 10 bases between them. The CDR3 DNA reads as TGTGCCAGCAGCTCCCAGGAGGGCACTGAAGCTTTCTTT. Its translation is CASSSQEGTEAFF. Based on the CDR3 plus reference TRBV11-1 and TRBJ1-1, the full variable domain is EAEVAQSPRYKITEKSQAVAFWCDPISGHATLYWYRQILGQGPELLVQFQDESVVDDSQLPKDRFSAERLKGVDSTLKIQPAELGDSAMYLCASSSQEGTEAFFGQGTRLTVV.

The chain carries TRBV24-1 and TRBJ2-3, with a weak D call TRBD2 (5 bases). Deletions cut 0 bases from V and 6 bases from J, with 12 bases between. The CDR3 is 15 residues long. The germline V gene encodes CDR1 KGHDR and CDR2 SFDVKD. The CDR3 here is CATSDLSGNLDTQYF. The CDR3 bases are TGTGCCACCAGTGATTTGTCGGGGAATTTGGATACGCAGTATTTT.

Details on this clone: The same CDR3 arises from other DNA sequences in this sample as well. The V call is TRBV5-1, the J call TRBJ1-3; the match to TRBD1 covers 7 bases. The CDR3 is made up of 14 amino acids. The ends lost 4 bases at V and 2 bases at J; junction bases unmatched: 3. Looked up from germline, CDR1 is SGHRS and CDR2 is YFSETQ. The CDR3 spells CASSPQGAGNTIYF. In DNA form, the CDR3 reads TGCGCCAGCAGCCCCCAGGGGGCTGGAAACACCATATATTTT.

V is TRBV24-1 and J is TRBJ1-5; 7 bases are shared with TRBD1. J gave up 3 bases and V 7 bases, and 8 bases lay outside the gene matches. The germline CDR1 and CDR2 sequences are KGHDR and SFDVKD. The CDR3 spans 15 residues. In nucleotides, the CDR3 is TGTGCCACCAGCCCGGGACAGAGCAACAATCAGCCCCAGCATTTT. Translated, it gives CATSPGQSNNQPQHF.

The chain carries TRBV23-1 and TRBJ2-7; D remains ambiguous. TRBV23-1 is classed as an ORF, of uncertain function. V lost 8 bases and J 2 bases, leaving 7 bases between the germline ends. This CDR3 is 11 amino acids long. The CDR3: CASRSPYEQYF. CDR3 nucleotide sequence: TGCGCCAGCCGGAGCCCCTACGAGCAGTACTTC.

The CDR3 nucleotides read TGCAGTGCCTTGGCCCAAGAGACCCAGTACTTC. It encodes CSALAQETQYF. The rearrangement uses TRBV20-1 and TRBJ2-5; no firm D call. The CDR3 totals 11 residues. CDR1 is DFQATT and CDR2 is SNEGSKA in the germline V gene (reference sequence). V was trimmed by 6 bases and J by 1 base, leaving 6 bases between them.

This sequence joins TRBV18 and TRBJ1-2, with D possibly TRBD1 on 5 matching bases. Trimming took off 3 bases at V and 4 bases at J, with 12 bases between the two ends. The CDR3 extends over 14 amino acids. The V gene's germline CDR1 is KGHSH and CDR2 LQKENI. The chain's CDR3 is CASSPPGHVYGYTF. The CDR3 DNA reads as TGTGCCAGCTCACCCCCCGGACACGTCTATGGCTACACCTTC.

V and J are TRBV5-6 and TRBJ1-3; D is perhaps TRBD1 (6 bases). The CDR3 runs 13 residues. Germline assignment: CDR1 SGHDT and CDR2 YYEEEE. V shed 4 bases and J shed 4 bases, with 9 bases lying between them. CDR3 sequence (DNA): TGTGCCAGCAGCGGGACACTGGGAAACACCATATATTTT. Its protein is CASSGTLGNTIYF.

A remark on this clone: The sample holds other DNA sequences that translate to the same CDR3. This chain links TRBV28 with TRBJ2-1; 10 nucleotides align to TRBD2. V was pared by 3 bases and J by 6 bases, with 5 bases of the junction left unmatched. Looked up from germline, CDR1 is MDHEN and CDR2 is SYDVKM. This CDR3 is built from 15 residues. CDR3 coding DNA: TGTGCCAGCAGTTTCTCGGGACTAGCGCGCAATGAGCAGTTCTTC. Protein product: CASSFSGLARNEQFF.

V is TRBV7-2 and J is TRBJ2-5; TRBD1 aligns across 10 bases. The CDR3 is made up of 18 amino acids. CDR1 and CDR2 from the germline V gene are SGHTA and FQGNSA. The ends lost 3 bases at V and 5 bases at J; junction bases unmatched: 15. CDR3 amino acids: CASSLLLIRDRGPETQYF. CDR3 bases: TGTGCCAGCAGCTTGCTTCTTATCCGGGACAGGGGACCCGAGACCCAGTACTTC.

Only one count was recorded for this clone. The chain carries TRBV27 and TRBJ1-4; 7 bases line up with TRBD1. This CDR3 comprises 14 residues. J was trimmed by 5 bases and V by 5 bases; bases with no gene match: 5. Germline values: CDR1 MNHEY, CDR2 SMNVEV (reference sequence). The CDR3 is CASSTGVGNEKLFF. In nucleotides, the CDR3 is TGTGCCAGCAGTACAGGGGTTGGGAATGAAAAACTGTTTTTT.

V and J are TRBV6-5 and TRBJ2-1; TRBD2 matches 7 bases. Trimming at V came to 3 bases and at J to 0 bases, leaving 5 bases not matched to a gene. The V gene's germline CDR1 is MNHEY and CDR2 SVGAGI. The CDR3 covers 16 residues. The CDR3 here is CASSYLLASSYNEQFF. The CDR3 DNA sequence: TGTGCCAGCAGTTATTTACTAGCGAGCTCCTACAATGAGCAGTTCTTC.